The clone carrying this TCR beta chain occurred many times. Its antigen is unidentified. This entry comes from a study of metastatic and nonmetastatic thyroid tumors. Study-level background: Repertoire comparison spanned blood and tumor or nodule tissue of malignant and benign thyroid patients. Notes on the study in general: Versus benign nodules, malignant thyroid tumors reportedly had significantly higher TCR beta diversity, in blood and tumor.

The junction had 8 bases not matched to a gene; V was cut back by 8 bases and J by 8 bases. Per germline, CDR1 MNHNS and CDR2 SASEGT. This CDR3 is 14 amino acids long. Via MiXCR, TCRdb re-called the PCR reads. The sample lists about 24,000 clones; roughly a fifth were seen once. No patient had received any treatment before thyroid surgery. This receptor was taken from a male donor with papillary thyroid cancer or a benign thyroid nodule (not recorded which). Some clones in this sample may be carry-over from other donors' samples. The chain has TRBV6-1 and TRBJ1-4; 10 bases align to TRBD1. Sequenced sample: blood. This CDR3 reads CASSRDRGEEKLFF. CDR3 nucleotides: TGTGCCAGCTCTCGGGACAGGGGAGAGGAAAAACTGTTTTTT.